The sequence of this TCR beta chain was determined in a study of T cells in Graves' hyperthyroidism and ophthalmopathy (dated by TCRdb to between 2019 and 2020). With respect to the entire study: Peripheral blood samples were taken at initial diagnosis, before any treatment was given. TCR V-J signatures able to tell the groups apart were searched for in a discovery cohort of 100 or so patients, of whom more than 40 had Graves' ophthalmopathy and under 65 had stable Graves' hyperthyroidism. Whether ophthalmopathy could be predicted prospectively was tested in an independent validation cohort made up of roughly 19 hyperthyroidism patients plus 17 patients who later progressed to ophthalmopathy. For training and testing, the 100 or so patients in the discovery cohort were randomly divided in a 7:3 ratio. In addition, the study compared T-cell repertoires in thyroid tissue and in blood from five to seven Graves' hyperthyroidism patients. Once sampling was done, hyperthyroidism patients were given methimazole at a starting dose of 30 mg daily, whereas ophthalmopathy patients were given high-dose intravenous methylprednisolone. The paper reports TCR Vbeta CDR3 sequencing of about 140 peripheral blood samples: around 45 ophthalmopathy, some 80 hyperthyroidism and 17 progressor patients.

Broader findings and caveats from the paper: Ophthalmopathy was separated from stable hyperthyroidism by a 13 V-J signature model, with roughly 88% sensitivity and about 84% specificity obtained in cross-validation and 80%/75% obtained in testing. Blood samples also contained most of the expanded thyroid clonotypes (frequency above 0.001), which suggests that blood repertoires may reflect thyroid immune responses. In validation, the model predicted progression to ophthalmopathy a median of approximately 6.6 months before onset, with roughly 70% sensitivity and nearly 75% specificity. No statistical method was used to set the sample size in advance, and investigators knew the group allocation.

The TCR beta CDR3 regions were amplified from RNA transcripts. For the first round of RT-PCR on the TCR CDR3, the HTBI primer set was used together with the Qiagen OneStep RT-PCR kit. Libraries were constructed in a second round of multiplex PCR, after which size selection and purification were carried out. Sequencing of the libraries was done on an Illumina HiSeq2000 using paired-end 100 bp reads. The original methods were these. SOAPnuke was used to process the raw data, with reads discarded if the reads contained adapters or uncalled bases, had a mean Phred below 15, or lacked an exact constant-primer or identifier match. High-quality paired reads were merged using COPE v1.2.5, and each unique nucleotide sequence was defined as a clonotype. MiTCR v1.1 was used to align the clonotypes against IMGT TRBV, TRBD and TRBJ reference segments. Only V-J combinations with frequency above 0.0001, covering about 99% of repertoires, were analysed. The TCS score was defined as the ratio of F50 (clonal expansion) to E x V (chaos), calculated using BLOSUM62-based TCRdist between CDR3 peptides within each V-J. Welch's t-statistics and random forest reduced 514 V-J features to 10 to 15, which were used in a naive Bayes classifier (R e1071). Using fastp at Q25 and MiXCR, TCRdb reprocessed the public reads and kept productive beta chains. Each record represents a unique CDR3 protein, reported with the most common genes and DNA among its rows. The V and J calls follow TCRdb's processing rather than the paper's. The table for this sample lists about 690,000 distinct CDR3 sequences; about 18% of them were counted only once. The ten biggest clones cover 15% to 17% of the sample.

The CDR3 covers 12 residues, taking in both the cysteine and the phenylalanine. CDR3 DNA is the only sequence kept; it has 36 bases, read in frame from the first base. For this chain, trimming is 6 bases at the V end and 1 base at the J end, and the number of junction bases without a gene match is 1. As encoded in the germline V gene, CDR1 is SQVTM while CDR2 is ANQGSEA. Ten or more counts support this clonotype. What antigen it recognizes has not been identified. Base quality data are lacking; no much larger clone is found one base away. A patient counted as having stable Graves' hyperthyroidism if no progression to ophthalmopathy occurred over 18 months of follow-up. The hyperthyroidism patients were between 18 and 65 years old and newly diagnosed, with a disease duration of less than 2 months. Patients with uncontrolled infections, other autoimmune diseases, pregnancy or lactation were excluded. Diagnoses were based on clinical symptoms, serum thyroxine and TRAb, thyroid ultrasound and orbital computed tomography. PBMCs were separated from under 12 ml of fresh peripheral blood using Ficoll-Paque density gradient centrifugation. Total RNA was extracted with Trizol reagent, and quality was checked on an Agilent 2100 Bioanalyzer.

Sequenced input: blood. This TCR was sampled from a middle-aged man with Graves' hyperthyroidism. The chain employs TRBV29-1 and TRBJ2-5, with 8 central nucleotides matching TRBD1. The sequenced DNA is TGCAGCGTCGGGACAGGCCAAGAGACCCAGTACTTC. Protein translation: CSVGTGQETQYF.